Included here is one TCR beta chain sequence, with context. This clonotype appeared a few times. No antigen is known for it. No base quality values were provided; no much bigger clone lies one nucleotide off. Library preparation was by PCR. Sequenced using an Illumina HiSeq 2500. To reduce PCR and sequencing biases, unique molecular identifiers were incorporated into the TCR beta cDNA libraries. Per 1 to 10 million input T cells, 500,000 or so cDNA molecules were obtained, such that each molecule approximated one T cell. The patient libraries were prepared and sequenced with the same protocol used for the earlier healthy control dataset. Within a given batch, samples were prepared together, multiplexed and sequenced on the same HiSeq lane. Under the source paper's analysis protocol: MIGEC handled the raw barcoded reads, throwing out single-read molecular identifier groups before consensus assembly and CDR3 extraction. VDJtools was used for post-analysis of the clonotype tables, and diversity was normalized by down-sampling every dataset to the size of the smallest sample. In repertoire overlap clustering, CDR3 amino acid sequences, but not nucleotide sequences, were matched to correct batch-related cross-sample contamination. TCRdb itself trimmed the public reads at Q25 with fastp, ran MiXCR and retained productive beta chains. Here each entry gathers all rows of one CDR3 protein and keeps the most common genes and DNA. These V and J calls are TCRdb output, not the study's own analysis. This sample gives about 810,000 distinct CDR3 sequences in total; 53% of them show up just once. 4% to 5.5% of the sample goes to the ten largest clones.

These data come from a study of post-analysis software for immune sequencing data (dated by TCRdb to the mid-2010s). Background on the whole study: Relapsing-remitting, secondary progressive and progressive-relapsing multiple sclerosis were recorded as disease courses, and subtype annotation was lacking for some patients. The multiple sclerosis patient repertoires were compared with about a dozen previously published healthy control repertoires from donors aged roughly 6 to 27 years. A subset of samples was prepared in parallel using single-end sample barcoding, then pooled and co-amplified after Illumina adapter ligation. What the authors observed across the whole study: The control group was slightly older than the multiple sclerosis patient group. Direct clustering with F measure revealed strong co-clustering of samples prepared in the same batch, which led to a batch-effect correction. About 5 TRBV segments, including TRBV5-6, TRBV5-1 and TRBV20-1, were significantly more frequent in patients than controls. Normalized Chao1 diversity was significantly lower in multiple sclerosis patients than controls, suggesting substantial peripheral T-cell clonal expansion.

The germline V gene yields KGHDR for CDR1 and SFDVKD for CDR2. Trimming takes 1 base off V and 3 bases off J; junction bases not matched to a gene: 9. The CDR3 starts with the cysteine, ends with the phenylalanine, and has 18 residues. This entry keeps only the CDR3 DNA: 54 bases, framed from base 1. To demonstrate the VDJtools post-analysis software, the study profiled TCR beta repertoires from the peripheral blood of about a dozen young patients with multiple sclerosis. Multiple sclerosis patients were children and adolescents aged 6 to 15 years. The chain links TRBV24-1 with TRBJ2-5, with 11 bases in between that match TRBD2. The origin of this receptor is a girl aged 10 to 17 with multiple sclerosis. The sequencing input was blood. The sequenced DNA: TGTGCCACCAGTGATTTCGGCGTAGCGGGAGGGGGAGAAGAGACCCAGTACTTC. This gives the protein CATSDFGVAGGGEETQYF.